Shown below are 10 T cell receptor beta chains from a single sample sequenced in a study of OX40 agonist ivuxolimab in advanced cancers. Repertoires were generated with immunoSEQ multiplex PCR, while TCRdb's copy carries only in-frame clones and drops some. The repertoire has under 75,000 clones, roughly 92% of them found once; the top ten carry around 7.3%. The specimen was CD4+ or CD8+ T cells sorted from blood, collected in a trial of the OX40 agonist ivuxolimab. These receptors originate from an adult with an advanced solid tumor such as melanoma, head and neck, liver or kidney cancer.

This chain links TRBV9 with TRBJ1-1; 7 nucleotides align to TRBD1. Germline V gene sequence: CDR1 SGDLS, CDR2 YYNGEE. Losses at the gene ends were 3 bases for V and 8 bases for J; bases not matched to a gene: 1. This CDR3 is built from 11 residues. The CDR3 region is CASSGDREAFF. In DNA, the CDR3 is TGTGCCAGCAGCGGGGACAGAGAAGCTTTCTTT.

The chain joins TRBV6-5 to TRBJ2-2; 13 bases align to TRBD2. CDR1 is MNHEY, CDR2 SVGAGI, per germline. This CDR3 has 15 amino acids. V dropped 10 bases and J dropped 3; count of bases not matched to a gene: 5. The CDR3 reads CANGLAGVDTGELFF. In DNA form, the CDR3 reads TGTGCCAACGGACTAGCGGGGGTAGACACCGGGGAGCTGTTTTTT.

The chain has TRBV2 and TRBJ1-1; unclear D gene. This CDR3 is 14 amino acids long. V lost 9 bases and J lost 4, with 18 bases in between. The germline V gene has CDR1 SNHLY and CDR2 FYNNEI. CDR3 in DNA: TGTGCCAGTTCCGACATGCTGGCCGGCACTGAAGCTTTCTTT. Amino acids: CASSDMLAGTEAFF.

This rearrangement joins TRBV13 to TRBJ2-1; D is possibly TRBD2 (6 bases). V lost 5 bases and J 4 bases, leaving 6 bases between the germline ends. The CDR3 is 12 amino acids. Germline assignment: CDR1 PRHDT and CDR2 FYEKMQ (reference sequence). The CDR3 DNA follows: TGTGCCAGCAGCGGACTATACAATGAGCAGTTCTTC. It is translated as CASSGLYNEQFF. The full variable domain, its missing parts supplied by reference TRBV13 and TRBJ2-1, is AAGVIQSPRHLIKEKRETATLKCYPIPRHDTVYWYQQGPGQDPQFLISFYEKMQSDKGSIPDRFSAQQFSDYHSELNMSSLELGDSALYFCASSGLYNEQFFGPGTRLTVL.

The rearrangement joins TRBV5-8 to TRBJ2-3; D uncertain. The CDR3 is 15 amino acids. Trimming shortened V by 3 bases and J by 2 bases, and 13 bases separated the two germline ends. Germline V lookup: CDR1 SGHTS, CDR2 YDEGEE. The CDR3 DNA reads TGTGCCAGCAGCTCCCGGGTCTTAATCACAGATACGCAGTATTTT. The encoded protein is CASSSRVLITDTQYF.

The V and J genes are TRBV6-6 and TRBJ2-7; 8 bases match TRBD2. Per the germline V gene, CDR1 is MNHNY and CDR2 is SVGAGI (reference sequence). Unmatched junction bases numbered 7, after V lost 7 bases and J lost 2 bases. The CDR3 consists of 14 residues. CDR3 in amino acids: CASTPTGGAYEQYF. CDR3 sequence (DNA): TGTGCCAGCACCCCGACGGGGGGGGCCTACGAGCAGTACTTC.

The gene calls are TRBV7-6 and TRBJ1-1; D gene uncertain. V was clipped by 5 bases and J by 1 base, with 14 bases between them. The germline V gene encodes CDR1 SGHVS and CDR2 FNYEAQ. The CDR3 totals 15 residues. CDR3 bases: TGTGCCAGCAGCGACCACCGAGAGGGGAACACTGAAGCTTTCTTT. Its translation is CASSDHREGNTEAFF.

This clone was observed a single time. The chain joins TRBV13 to TRBJ2-1; D not resolved. This CDR3 region has 11 residues. Trimming stripped 5 bases from V and 5 bases from J, with 4 bases between. CDR1 and CDR2 (germline): PRHDT, FYEKMQ (reference sequence). The CDR3 loop is CASSPDNEQFF. CDR3 bases: TGTGCCAGCAGCCCTGACAATGAGCAGTTCTTC.

The rearrangement links TRBV7-9 to TRBJ2-7, with 8 positions matching TRBD1. The germline CDR1 and CDR2 sequences are SEHNR and FQNEAQ (reference sequence). This CDR3 is 15 amino acids long. V was clipped by 3 bases and J by 1 base; unmatched bases: 5. CDR3 protein: CASSFPRGQSYEQYF. CDR3 in DNA: TGTGCCAGCAGCTTTCCCAGGGGGCAGTCCTACGAGCAGTACTTC. Full variable domain (outside the CDR3, taken from reference TRBV7-9 and TRBJ2-7): DTGVSQNPRHKITKRGQNVTFRCDPISEHNRLYWYRQTLGQGPEFLTYFQNEAQLEKSRLLSDRFSAERPKGSFSTLEIQRTEQGDSAMYLCASSFPRGQSYEQYFGPGTRLTVT.

This rearrangement joins TRBV27 to TRBJ2-7; D unresolved. V lost 1 base and J lost 4, with 14 bases in between. In germline, CDR1 is MNHEY, CDR2 SMNVEV (reference sequence). CDR3 length: 15 residues. The CDR3 bases are TGTGCCAGCAGTTTATTGGCAGGCCCATTTTACGAGCAGTACTTC. It is translated as CASSLLAGPFYEQYF.